The source of this TCR beta chain is a study of beta chain features in type 1 diabetes (dated by TCRdb to 2017 to 2018). Describing the broader study: Mean age, gender distribution, total cell number and subset yield were not different between patients and healthy donors. A total of 85 million to 140 million sorted cells were examined across all samples, and the number of cells per subset was strongly correlated with RNA yield. The study compared the TCRB repertoires of sorted circulating CD4+ T cell subsets in recently diagnosed type 1 diabetes patients with those in matched healthy donors. Regulatory and stem cell-like memory subsets were isolated from only 8 patients and roughly 8 healthy donors, whereas naive and central memory subsets came from all 30 or so donors.

Each donor gave one peripheral blood draw, averaging approximately 0.12 L, which was collected into heparinised tubes. Using a panel that included CD45RO, CCR7, CD25, CD127, CD95 and CD27, naive, central memory, regulatory and stem cell-like memory CD4+ T cells were sorted on a BD FACSAria II. Every sorted population had a purity above 95%. Right away, PBMCs were isolated by Lymphoprep density gradient centrifugation and were stained directly, with no culture step. So that batch effects would be minimized, each experiment stained and sorted samples in pairs, pairing one healthy donor with one patient. Looking up the germline V gene yields CDR1 MDHEN and CDR2 SYDVKM. Between the V and J ends, shortened by 1 base and 5 bases respectively, the junction contains 9 bases. The CDR3 spans 14 residues, from the cysteine through the phenylalanine. The DNA shown is the 42-base CDR3, in frame from base 1. The High Capacity cDNA Reverse Transcription Kit was used to reverse transcribe all of the isolated RNA, meaning that expressed TCRB transcripts were what got sequenced. Deep immunoSEQ sequencing was performed on naive, central memory and regulatory T cell samples, with an average of about 4 million total reads per sample. After sorted cells were lysed in RLT buffer, RNA was extracted with DNase-treated RNeasy Micro or Mini kits, with the choice depending on cell number. Each cell subset was processed on its own to prevent cross-contamination, while patient and healthy donor samples were processed together. Using the immunoSEQ multiplex PCR, TCRB sequences were amplified from cDNA into 87-bp fragments spanning the CDR3 region. Sequencing of the amplicons was done on the Illumina HiSeq platform. Per the authors' processing: PCR bias was corrected computationally using synthetic template baselines, and reads within Hamming distance 2 were collapsed, with unmergeable singletons discarded. By aligning reads against IMGT, V, D and J genes, CDR3 length, and insertions or deletions at six rearrangement sites were assigned. Within each subset, clonotype counts were normalized to sorted cell number, and only after that were true diversity and Gini coefficients computed with the tcR R package. Repertoire sharing was quantified using the overlap coefficient calculated on TCRB nucleotide sequences. Out-of-frame TCRB sequences from naive cells were analyzed as a proxy for the pre-selection repertoire. TCRdb carries this immuneACCESS record with in-frame sequences only. Its versions omit some clonotypes, under half of them owing to an unresolved V gene in the studies checked, with the rest unexplained. D and trimming come from the DNA, and the V and J calls and clone size come from that table. The sample has about half a million clones on record, approximately 28% of them singletons. 0.06% to 0.07% of the sample rests with the top ten.

What the study reported, not specific to this receptor: HLA sub-analyses involved small numbers of individuals, so any influence of HLA type on TCRB rearrangement remained unresolved. The naive, central memory and regulatory TCRB repertoires appeared to resemble one another more closely among patients than among healthy donors. A moderate but significant shortening of TCRB CDR3 length was observed in type 1 diabetes patients in all four CD4+ subsets. Because cDNA was sequenced instead of genomic DNA, activated cells with high expression could be over-represented, although the groups did not differ in activation or CD3 levels. PCR may preferentially amplify shorter templates, but because patient and control samples were amplified and corrected together, any resulting skew would affect both groups equally. Patients with type 1 diabetes made fewer insertions and deleted more nucleotides at VDJ recombination sites, implying thymic rearrangement abnormalities.

Comments on this clone: Its specific antigen is unknown. Base qualities are not recorded, but no much larger clone differs from it by a single base.

This receptor was identified in a man aged 18 to 29 in good health. Rearrangement joined TRBV28 to TRBJ2-1; the D gene identity is not certain. Sequencing was done on a sample of naive CD4+ T cells from blood. The sample's cell subset or site label is to be understood as: true naive CD4+ T cells. CDR3 loop: CASSLLSGHNEQFF. In nucleotides, the sequence is TGTGCCAGCAGTTTATTATCCGGACACAATGAGCAGTTCTTC.